The 9 T cell receptor beta chains below all came from one sample that was sequenced in a study of PD-1 blockade in mismatch repair-deficient tumors. The data were produced by immunoSEQ multiplex PCR, yet TCRdb's version contains in-frame clones alone and is incomplete. The data hold some 120,000 clones, with 88% observed a single time. Sample: peripheral blood, taken roughly 70 weeks after starting pembrolizumab. The receptors were gathered from an adult with mismatch repair-deficient cancer.

This chain joins TRBV18 and TRBJ2-7; D gene ambiguous. Per the germline V gene, CDR1 is KGHSH and CDR2 is LQKENI. The CDR3 has 13 amino acids. V dropped 2 bases and J dropped 7 bases, with 12 bases sitting between them. In DNA, the CDR3 is TGTGCCAGCTCACCATCCGGGCCAGAGGAGCAGTACTTC. It encodes CASSPSGPEEQYF. The variable domain in full, completed from reference TRBV18 and TRBJ2-7, reads NAGVMQNPRHLVRRRGQEARLRCSPMKGHSHVYWYRQLPEEGLKFMVYLQKENIIDESGMPKERFSAEFPKEGPSILRIQQVVRGDSAAYFCASSPSGPEEQYFGPGTRLTVT.

The CDR3 DNA follows: TGTGCCAGCAGCTTAGGCCTCGGGCTCCCCTATGGGGTCTACAATGAGCAGTTCTTC. Amino acids: CASSLGLGLPYGVYNEQFF. V is TRBV13 and J is TRBJ2-1; D is ambiguous. This CDR3 spans 19 amino acids. With 0 bases removed from V and 3 bases from J, the gap between germline ends came to 21 bases. Germline CDR1 is PRHDT and CDR2 is FYEKMQ (reference sequence).

The chain joins TRBV19 to TRBJ2-3, with 13 bases identical to TRBD2. Per germline, CDR1 LNHDA and CDR2 SQIVND (reference sequence). Trimming removed 6 bases from V and 5 bases from J; junction bases left unmatched: 2. The CDR3 spans 14 residues. CDR3 sequence reads: CASRLAGGVDTQYF. The CDR3 bases are TGTGCCAGTAGACTAGCGGGAGGGGTAGATACGCAGTATTTT.

This chain uses TRBV2 with TRBJ2-3, with 8 bases fitting TRBD2. Unmatched junction bases numbered 4, after V lost 6 bases and J lost 2 bases. The CDR3 is 14 amino acids. Germline V gives CDR1 SNHLY, CDR2 FYNNEI. CDR3 coding DNA: TGTGCCAGCAGGGGACTAGGGCTCACAGATACGCAGTATTTT. Translating it yields CASRGLGLTDTQYF.

J is TRBJ2-1 and V is TRBV29-1, with TRBD2 matching 7 bases. Germline V CDR1 and CDR2: SQVTM, ANQGSEA. V lost 0 bases, J lost 2 bases, and 4 bases stayed unmatched. CDR3 length: 15 residues. CDR3 protein: CSVEDRSGTYNEQFF. Here the CDR3 DNA reads TGCAGCGTTGAAGACCGGAGCGGGACCTACAATGAGCAGTTCTTC.

The CDR3 region has the DNA TGTGCCAGCAGCTTAGTTCAGGGGGAGTACGAGCAGTACTTC. Its protein is CASSLVQGEYEQYF. The rearrangement joins TRBV7-2 to TRBJ2-7, with 7 bases matching TRBD1. The CDR3 runs 14 residues. Trimming cost V 1 base and J 4 bases; bases outside gene matches: 4. In germline, CDR1 is SGHTA, CDR2 FQGNSA.

Notes on this clone: The junction shows a germline mismatch at one end, possibly a read error. The V call is TRBV6-1, the J call TRBJ2-7; possibly TRBD2 for D (5 bases). In germline, CDR1 is MNHNS, CDR2 SASEGT. This CDR3 comprises 14 residues. The CDR3 loop reads CASGERSFHYEQYF. The CDR3 DNA is TGTGCCAGCGGTGAGCGGAGTTTCCACTACGAGCAGTACTTC.

This clone was counted a few times. The chain links TRBV4-1 to TRBJ2-7, with a tentative D call TRBD2 (6 bases). Germline CDR1 MGHRA, CDR2 YSYEKL. V lost 0 bases to trimming and J lost 4 bases, with 10 bases between them. The CDR3 has 14 amino acids. The CDR3 spells CASSQEDAGYEQYF. CDR3 nucleotide sequence: TGCGCCAGCAGCCAAGAAGACGCGGGGTACGAGCAGTACTTC.

The chain has TRBV19 and TRBJ1-3; no definite D call. Germline assignment: CDR1 LNHDA and CDR2 SQIVND (reference sequence). The CDR3 extends over 18 amino acids. V was shortened by 7 bases and J by 1 base, with 23 bases between the two germline ends. The CDR3 coding sequence is TGTGCCAGTAAATTCAGCGACACAATAATCCAATCTGGAAACACCATATATTTT. It translates to CASKFSDTIIQSGNTIYF.